The 21 T cell receptor beta chains below were found in one sample sequenced in a study of vaccination effects on CD4 cells after COVID-19 (dated by TCRdb to 2021 to 2024). The ViraFEST assay stimulated PBMC with viral peptide pools and then used TCR sequencing to identify antigen-specific CD4+ T cell clonotypes by expansion. After around ten days of culture, CD4+ T cells were isolated with the EasySep CD4+ T cell isolation kit. Their target antigens are unknown. The method was the immunoSEQ multiplex PCR assay. What TCRdb holds here is the immuneACCESS table cut down to in-frame rearrangements. Part of the clones is not present; checked against another copy, under half of the missing clones reflect an unresolved V gene, and the others are unexplained. In this sample the table shows tens of thousands of clones, roughly 76% of which occur a single time. The leading ten clones occupy roughly 2.7% of the sample.

The source was CD4+ T cells from PBMCs cultured with HCoV-229E spike peptides, collected before COVID-19 vaccination. The label giving this sample's cell subset or site can be read as: HCoV-229E spike overlapping peptide pool stimulation. The source is a human donor who received a COVID-19 vaccine.

In this sample, this clone turned up a few times. V usage is TRBV4-1 and J usage is TRBJ1-5, with a possible D match to TRBD1 (5 bases). The CDR3 is 14 residues long. V lost 4 bases, J lost 2 bases, and 9 bases lay in between. Germline V CDR1 and CDR2: MGHRA, YSYEKL. In nucleotides, the CDR3 is TGCGCCAGCAGCCGGGGGGGTGGCAATCAGCCCCAGCATTTT. This codes for CASSRGGGNQPQHF.

The J gene is TRBJ1-5, the V gene TRBV2, with 8 bases fitting TRBD1. V trimming: 8 bases; J trimming: 7 bases; junction bases outside the gene matches: 7. Germline CDR1 reads SNHLY; CDR2 reads FYNNEI. CDR3 length: 13 amino acids. In DNA, the CDR3 is TGTGCCAGCGATGACAGGGGAGGACAGCCCCAGCATTTT. It codes for CASDDRGGQPQHF.

This sequence joins TRBV5-8 and TRBJ2-7; TRBD1 might be the D (5 bases). Deletions cut 2 bases from V and 2 bases from J, with 14 bases between. CDR1 and CDR2 (germline): SGHTS, YDEGEE. The CDR3 is 15 amino acids. Here the CDR3 reads CASSLGWTQTYEQYV. In DNA, the CDR3 is TGTGCCAGCAGCTTAGGCTGGACACAGACCTACGAGCAGTACGTC.

J is TRBJ2-1 and V is TRBV2; 10 bases agree with TRBD1. Germline V CDR1 and CDR2: SNHLY, FYNNEI. The CDR3 is 12 residues long. The junction had 4 bases not matched to a gene; V was cut back by 10 bases and J by 7 bases. The CDR3 nucleotides are TGTGCCACGGAGGGACAGGGGAATGAGCAGTTCTTC. Protein: CATEGQGNEQFF.

CDR3 loop: CASSQASVRQLYNGYTF. The CDR3 DNA follows: TGTGCCAGCAGCCAAGCGTCGGTGCGGCAGCTCTATAACGGCTACACCTTC. The chain employs TRBV3-1 (or the pseudogene TRBV3-2) and TRBJ1-2, with D unclear. V lost 1 base to trimming and J lost 8 bases, with 23 bases between them. Germline values: CDR1 LGHDT, CDR2 YNNKEL (reference sequence). CDR3 length: 17 residues.

V usage is TRBV2 and J usage is TRBJ2-3, with a possible D match to TRBD2 (6 bases). CDR1 and CDR2 (germline): SNHLY, FYNNEI. V was shortened by 6 bases and J by 3 bases, with 13 bases between the two germline ends. The CDR3 is 14 residues long. Written as DNA, the CDR3 is TGTGCCAGCAGATGGGGACGGGGGACAGATACGCAGTATTTT. Translation: CASRWGRGTDTQYF.

The J gene is TRBJ2-2, the V gene TRBV18, with TRBD2 matching over 10 bases. Germline V gene sequence: CDR1 KGHSH, CDR2 LQKENI. Losses at the gene ends were 6 bases for V and 2 bases for J; bases not matched to a gene: 6. This CDR3 is 16 amino acids long. The DNA of the CDR3 is TGTGCCAGCTCTCAACGGACTAGCGGAAACACCGGGGAGCTGTTTTTT. Protein sequence: CASSQRTSGNTGELFF.

The chain combines TRBV21-1 with TRBJ2-7; the table names TRBD2, a call not compared with the DNA. TRBV21-1 is labeled a pseudogene. The CDR3 is made up of 14 amino acids. CDR3 nucleotides: TGTGCCAGCAGCAAAGGCGTGTCACCTTACGAGCAGTACGTC. Translating gives CASSKGVSPYEQYV.

The J gene is TRBJ2-1, the V gene TRBV6-5; TRBD1 matches 7 bases. The CDR3 loop spans 12 amino acids. The V and J ends lost 6 bases and 9 bases, in that order; junction bases with no gene match: 5. Germline assignment: CDR1 MNHEY and CDR2 SVGAGI. This CDR3 is CASRSPGGEQFF. The CDR3 DNA is TGTGCCAGCAGATCCCCAGGGGGTGAGCAGTTCTTC.

V is TRBV2 and J is TRBJ2-7, with unresolved D. The V and J ends lost 6 bases and 3 bases respectively, with 3 bases between them. Per germline, CDR1 SNHLY and CDR2 FYNNEI. This CDR3 comprises 10 residues. Written as DNA, the CDR3 is TGTGCCAGCAGATTCTACGAGCAGTACGTC. Its protein is CASRFYEQYV.

The chain combines TRBV12-3 or TRBV12-4 with TRBJ2-1; D gene ambiguous. The CDR3 has 13 amino acids. V was clipped by 3 bases and J by 0 bases, with 3 bases between them. The CDR3 sequence: CASSFSSYNEQFF. The CDR3 nucleotides read TGTGCCAGCAGTTTTAGCTCCTACAATGAGCAGTTCTTC.

This chain's CDR3 is CASSTRTSGATDTQYF. The DNA for the CDR3 is TGTGCCAGCAGCACAAGGACTAGCGGGGCCACAGATACGCAGTATTTT. The chain is built from TRBV7-8 and TRBJ2-3; the match to TRBD2 covers 12 bases. This CDR3 has 16 residues. Germline trimming cut 5 bases from V and 2 bases from J; bases unmatched to any gene: 5. Germline CDR1 is SGHVS and CDR2 is FQNEAQ.

V gene TRBV15 combines with J gene TRBJ2-7; 8 positions match TRBD1. The CDR3 runs to 15 residues. CDR1 and CDR2 (germline): LNHNV, YYDKDF (reference sequence). Trimming cost V 3 bases and J 6 bases; bases outside gene matches: 10. CDR3 DNA: TGTGCCACCAGCAGCCGCGACAGGGGTCCTTCCGAGCAGTACGTC. It translates to CATSSRDRGPSEQYV.

The genes are TRBV7-9 and TRBJ2-1, with TRBD2 matching 11 bases. The V and J ends lost 2 bases and 9 bases, in that order; junction bases with no gene match: 6. Per germline, CDR1 SEHNR and CDR2 FQNEAQ (reference sequence). The CDR3 has 15 amino acids. The CDR3 protein is CASSLSSGGAGEQFF. CDR3 bases: TGTGCCAGCAGCTTAAGTAGCGGGGGGGCCGGTGAGCAGTTCTTC. Combining the CDR3 with reference TRBV7-9 and TRBJ2-1 gives the whole variable domain DTGVSQNPRHKITKRGQNVTFRCDPISEHNRLYWYRQTLGQGPEFLTYFQNEAQLEKSRLLSDRFSAERPKGSFSTLEIQRTEQGDSAMYLCASSLSSGGAGEQFFGPGTRLTVL.

The chain carries TRBV5-6 and TRBJ1-1; a weak D match, TRBD1 (6 bases). V was pared by 0 bases and J by 0 bases, with 15 bases between. This CDR3 is 17 amino acids long. Germline V gene sequence: CDR1 SGHDT, CDR2 YYEEEE. CDR3 in DNA: TGTGCCAGCAGCTTGGATGGCCCAGGGGAGGTGAACACTGAAGCTTTCTTT. This encodes CASSLDGPGEVNTEAFF.

The genes are TRBV9 and TRBJ1-2; D is possibly TRBD1 (6 bases). Trimming took off 4 bases at V and 7 bases at J, with 23 bases between the two ends. The CDR3 covers 16 residues. Germline V gives CDR1 SGDLS, CDR2 YYNGEE. Here the CDR3 reads CASSPRGDGARAGYTF. CDR3 nucleotide sequence: TGTGCCAGCAGCCCAAGGGGGGACGGAGCTCGGGCTGGCTACACCTTC.

The V and J genes are TRBV10-3 and TRBJ2-2, with 10 bases that match TRBD1. The CDR3 has 15 amino acids. Germline V gene lookup returns CDR1 ENHRY and CDR2 SYGVKD. Trimming took 10 bases from V and 4 from J; bases not matched to a gene: 9. CDR3 DNA: TGTGCCAGTACCCGGGACAGGGGTGGCACCGGGGAGCTGTTTTTT. It translates to CASTRDRGGTGELFF.

This clone appeared a few times. The chain links TRBV2 to TRBJ1-1, with unresolved D. Germline V CDR1 and CDR2: SNHLY, FYNNEI. CDR3 size: 13 residues. V lost 10 bases to trimming and J lost 11 bases, with 23 bases between them. The DNA of the CDR3 is TGTGCCACAACACAAACGGGAATCCCCCTCGCTTTCTTT. This translates into CATTQTGIPLAFF. Full variable domain (rest looked up from reference TRBV2 and TRBJ1-1): EPEVTQTPSHQVTQMGQEVILRCVPISNHLYFYWYRQILGQKVEFLVSFYNNEISEKSEIFDDQFSVERPDGSNFTLKIRSTKLEDSAMYFCATTQTGIPLAFFGQGTRLTVV.

The CDR3 here is CASEPMREAFF. The CDR3 coding sequence is TGCGCCAGCGAACCGATGAGGGAAGCTTTCTTT. This chain uses TRBV5-1 with TRBJ1-1; D is ambiguous. V was cut by 7 bases and J by 8 bases, with 12 bases left in between. CDR3 length equals 11 residues. Germline CDR1 reads SGHRS; CDR2 reads YFSETQ. Based on the CDR3 plus reference TRBV5-1 and TRBJ1-1, the full variable domain is KAGVTQTPRYLIKTRGQQVTLSCSPISGHRSVSWYQQTPGQGLQFLFEYFSETQRNKGNFPGRFSGRQFSNSRSEMNVSTLELGDSALYLCASEPMREAFFGQGTRLTVV.

The chain combines TRBV6-5 with TRBJ1-1; weak D call: TRBD1 (5 bases). Per the germline V gene, CDR1 is MNHEY and CDR2 is SVGAGI. The CDR3 consists of 13 residues. With 7 bases removed from V and 2 bases from J, the gap between germline ends came to 11 bases. CDR3 bases: TGTGCCAGCAAACGACAGAGAAACACTGAAGCTTTCTTT. Translating it yields CASKRQRNTEAFF.

This sequence joins TRBV21-1 and TRBJ2-4. TRBV21-1 is described as a pseudogene. The CDR3 is made up of 17 amino acids. CDR3: CASSKGRPLAAKNIQYF. The CDR3 DNA sequence: TGTGCCAGCAGCAAAGGAAGGCCTTTGGCGGCCAAAAACATTCAGTACTTC.